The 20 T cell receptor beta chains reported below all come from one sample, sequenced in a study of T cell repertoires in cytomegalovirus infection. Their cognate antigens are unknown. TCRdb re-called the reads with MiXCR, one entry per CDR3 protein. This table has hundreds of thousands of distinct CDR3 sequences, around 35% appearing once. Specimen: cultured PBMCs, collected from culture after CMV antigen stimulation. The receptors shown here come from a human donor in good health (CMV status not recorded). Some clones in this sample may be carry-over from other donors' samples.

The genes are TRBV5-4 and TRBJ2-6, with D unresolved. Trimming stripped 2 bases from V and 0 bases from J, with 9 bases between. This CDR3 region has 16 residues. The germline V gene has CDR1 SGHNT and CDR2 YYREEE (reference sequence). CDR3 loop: CASSFKELSGANVLTF. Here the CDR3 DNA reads TGTGCCAGCAGCTTTAAGGAGCTCTCTGGGGCCAACGTCCTGACTTTC.

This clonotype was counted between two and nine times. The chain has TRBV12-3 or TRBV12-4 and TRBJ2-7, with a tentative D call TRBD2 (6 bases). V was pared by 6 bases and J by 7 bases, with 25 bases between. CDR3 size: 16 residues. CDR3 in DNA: TGTGCCAGCAGCCCCAGGCGGAGCGGGTCTACGGGGGAGCAGTACTTC. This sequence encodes CASSPRRSGSTGEQYF.

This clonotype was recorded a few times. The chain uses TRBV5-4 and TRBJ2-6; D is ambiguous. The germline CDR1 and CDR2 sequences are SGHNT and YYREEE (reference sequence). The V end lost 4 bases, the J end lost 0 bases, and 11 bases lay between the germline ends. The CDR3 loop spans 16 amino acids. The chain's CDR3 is CASSKDRSSGANVLTF. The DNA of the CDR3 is TGTGCCAGCAGCAAGGACCGTAGCTCTGGGGCCAACGTCCTGACTTTC.

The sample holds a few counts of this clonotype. CDR3 nucleotide sequence: TGTGCCAGCAGCCAACAGGGAATAATCAATCAGCCCCAGCATTTT. It yields the protein CASSQQGIINQPQHF. The chain links TRBV7-8 to TRBJ1-5; D possibly corresponds to TRBD1 (6 bases). Between the trimmed V and J ends, which lost 5 bases and 3 bases, there was a span of 14 bases. The CDR3 extends over 15 amino acids. The V gene's germline CDR1 is SGHVS and CDR2 FQNEAQ.

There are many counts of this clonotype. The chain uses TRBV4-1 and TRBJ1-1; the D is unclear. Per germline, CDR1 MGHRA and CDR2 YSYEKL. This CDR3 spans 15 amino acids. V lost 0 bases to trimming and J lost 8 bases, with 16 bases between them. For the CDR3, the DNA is TGCGCCAGCAGCCAAGATCTTGCAGCGAGGAAGGAAGCTTTCTTT. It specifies CASSQDLAARKEAFF.

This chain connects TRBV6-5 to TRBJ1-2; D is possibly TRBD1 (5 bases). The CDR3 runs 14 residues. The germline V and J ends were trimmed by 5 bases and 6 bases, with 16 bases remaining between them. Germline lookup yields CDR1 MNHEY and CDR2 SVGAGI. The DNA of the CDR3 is TGTGCCAGCAGTCGCGGGGCAGGAAGGCATGGCTACACCTTC. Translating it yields CASSRGAGRHGYTF.

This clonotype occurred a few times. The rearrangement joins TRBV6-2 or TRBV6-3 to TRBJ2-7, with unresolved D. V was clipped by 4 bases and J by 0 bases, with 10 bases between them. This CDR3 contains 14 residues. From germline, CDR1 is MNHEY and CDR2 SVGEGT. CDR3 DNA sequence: TGTGCCAGCAGTTCGGTCGACGTCTCCTACGAGCAGTACTTC. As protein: CASSSVDVSYEQYF.

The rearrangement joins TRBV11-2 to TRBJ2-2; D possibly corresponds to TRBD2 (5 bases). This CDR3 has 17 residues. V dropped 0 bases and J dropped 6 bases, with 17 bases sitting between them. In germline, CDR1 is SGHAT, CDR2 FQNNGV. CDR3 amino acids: CASSLDLFLASSGELFF. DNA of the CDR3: TGTGCCAGCAGCTTAGATTTGTTCCTAGCTTCTTCCGGGGAGCTGTTTTTT.

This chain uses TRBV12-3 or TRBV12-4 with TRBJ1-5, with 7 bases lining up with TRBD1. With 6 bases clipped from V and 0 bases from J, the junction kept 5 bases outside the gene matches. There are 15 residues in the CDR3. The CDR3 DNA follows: TGTGCCAGCAGCAAAGGACAGGCTAGCAATCAGCCCCAGCATTTT. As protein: CASSKGQASNQPQHF.

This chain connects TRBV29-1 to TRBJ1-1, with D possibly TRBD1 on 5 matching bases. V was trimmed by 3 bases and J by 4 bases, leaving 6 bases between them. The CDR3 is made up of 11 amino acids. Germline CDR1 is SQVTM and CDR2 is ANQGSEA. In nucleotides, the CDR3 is TGCAGCGTTGAGGGGGGCACTGAAGCTTTCTTT. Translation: CSVEGGTEAFF.

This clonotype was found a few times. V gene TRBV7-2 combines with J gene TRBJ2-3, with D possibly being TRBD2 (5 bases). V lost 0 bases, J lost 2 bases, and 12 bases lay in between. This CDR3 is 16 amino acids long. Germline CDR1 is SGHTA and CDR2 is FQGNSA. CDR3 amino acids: CASSLAPGVDTDTQYF. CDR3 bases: TGTGCCAGCAGCTTAGCACCCGGGGTGGACACAGATACGCAGTATTTT.

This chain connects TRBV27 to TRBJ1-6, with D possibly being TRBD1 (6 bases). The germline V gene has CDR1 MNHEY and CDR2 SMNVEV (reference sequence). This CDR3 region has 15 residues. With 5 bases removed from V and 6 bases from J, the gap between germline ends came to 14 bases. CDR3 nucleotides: TGTGCCAGCAGTAGGCGACAGGAACCTAATTCACCCCTCCACTTT. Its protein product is CASSRRQEPNSPLHF.

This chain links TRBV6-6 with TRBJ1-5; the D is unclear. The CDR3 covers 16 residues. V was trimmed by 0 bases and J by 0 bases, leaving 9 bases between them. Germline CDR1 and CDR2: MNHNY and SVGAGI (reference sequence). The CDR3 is CASSYSSEYSNQPQHF. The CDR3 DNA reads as TGTGCCAGCAGTTACTCGTCAGAGTATAGCAATCAGCCCCAGCATTTT.

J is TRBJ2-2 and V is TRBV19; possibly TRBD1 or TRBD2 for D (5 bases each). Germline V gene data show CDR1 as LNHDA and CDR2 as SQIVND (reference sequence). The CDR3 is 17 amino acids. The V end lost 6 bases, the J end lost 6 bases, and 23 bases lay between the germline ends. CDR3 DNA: TGTGCCAGTAGACTCGCGGCATCCCGAGGGGCCCCCGGGGAGCTGTTTTTT. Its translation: CASRLAASRGAPGELFF.

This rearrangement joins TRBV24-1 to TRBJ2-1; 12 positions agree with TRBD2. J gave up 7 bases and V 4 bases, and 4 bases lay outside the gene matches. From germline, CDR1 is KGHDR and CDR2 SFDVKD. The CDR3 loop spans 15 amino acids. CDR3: CATSETSGRSNEQFF. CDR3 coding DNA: TGTGCCACCAGTGAGACTAGCGGGAGATCGAATGAGCAGTTCTTC.

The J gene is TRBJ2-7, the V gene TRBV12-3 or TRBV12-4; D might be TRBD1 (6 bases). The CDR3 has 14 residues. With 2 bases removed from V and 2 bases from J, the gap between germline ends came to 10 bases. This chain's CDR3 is CASSLRGHTYEQYF. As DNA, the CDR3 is TGTGCCAGCAGTTTACGGGGACATACCTACGAGCAGTACTTC.

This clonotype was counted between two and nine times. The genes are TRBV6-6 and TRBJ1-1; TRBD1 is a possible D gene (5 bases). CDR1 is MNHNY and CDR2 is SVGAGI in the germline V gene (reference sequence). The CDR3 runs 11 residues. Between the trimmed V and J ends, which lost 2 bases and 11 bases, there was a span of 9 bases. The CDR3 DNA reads TGTGCCAGCAGTTACGGGGACGGGGCTTTCTTT. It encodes CASSYGDGAFF.

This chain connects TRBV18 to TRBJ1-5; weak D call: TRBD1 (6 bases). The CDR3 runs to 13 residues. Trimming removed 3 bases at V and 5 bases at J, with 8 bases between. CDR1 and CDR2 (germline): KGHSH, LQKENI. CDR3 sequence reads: CASSPAGDQPQHF. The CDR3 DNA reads TGTGCCAGCTCACCGGCAGGGGATCAGCCCCAGCATTTT. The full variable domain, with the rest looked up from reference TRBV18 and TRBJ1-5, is NAGVMQNPRHLVRRRGQEARLRCSPMKGHSHVYWYRQLPEEGLKFMVYLQKENIIDESGMPKERFSAEFPKEGPSILRIQQVVRGDSAAYFCASSPAGDQPQHFGDGTRLSIL.

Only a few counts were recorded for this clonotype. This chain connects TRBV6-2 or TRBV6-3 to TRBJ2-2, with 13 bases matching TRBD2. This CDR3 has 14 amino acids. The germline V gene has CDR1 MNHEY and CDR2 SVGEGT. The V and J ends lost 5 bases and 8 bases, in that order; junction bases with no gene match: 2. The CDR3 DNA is TGTGCCAGCAGTAAGGGACTAGCGGGAGGGGAGCTGTTTTTT. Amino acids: CASSKGLAGGELFF.

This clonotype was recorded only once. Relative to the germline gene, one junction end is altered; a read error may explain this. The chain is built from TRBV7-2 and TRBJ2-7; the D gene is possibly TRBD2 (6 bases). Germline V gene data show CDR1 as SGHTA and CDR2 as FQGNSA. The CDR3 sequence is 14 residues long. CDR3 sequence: CACSLGLADYEQYF. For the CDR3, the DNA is TGTGCCTGCAGCTTAGGTTTAGCGGACTACGAGCAGTACTTC.